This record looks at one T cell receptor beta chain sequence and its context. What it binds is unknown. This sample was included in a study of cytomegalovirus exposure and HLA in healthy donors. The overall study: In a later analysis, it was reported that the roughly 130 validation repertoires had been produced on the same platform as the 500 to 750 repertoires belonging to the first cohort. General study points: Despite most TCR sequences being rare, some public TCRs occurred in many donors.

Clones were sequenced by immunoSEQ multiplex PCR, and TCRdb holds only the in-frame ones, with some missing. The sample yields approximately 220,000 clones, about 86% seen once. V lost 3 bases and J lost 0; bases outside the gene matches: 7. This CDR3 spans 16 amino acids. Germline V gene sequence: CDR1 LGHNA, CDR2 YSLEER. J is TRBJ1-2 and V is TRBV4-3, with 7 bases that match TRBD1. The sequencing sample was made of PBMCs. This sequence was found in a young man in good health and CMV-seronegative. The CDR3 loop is CASSHTGQAANYGYTF. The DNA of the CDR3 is TGCGCCAGCAGCCACACCGGACAGGCTGCTAACTATGGCTACACCTTC.